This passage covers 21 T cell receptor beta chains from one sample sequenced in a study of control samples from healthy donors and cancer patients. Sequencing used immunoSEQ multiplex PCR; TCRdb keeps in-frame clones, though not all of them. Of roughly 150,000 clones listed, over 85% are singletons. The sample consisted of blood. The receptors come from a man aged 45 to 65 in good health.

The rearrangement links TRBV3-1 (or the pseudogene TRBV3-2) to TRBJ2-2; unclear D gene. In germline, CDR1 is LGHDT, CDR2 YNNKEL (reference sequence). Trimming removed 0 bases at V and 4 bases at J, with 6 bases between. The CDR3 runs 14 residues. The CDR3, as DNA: TGTGCCAGCAGCCAAGATTGGTCCACCGGGGAGCTGTTTTTT. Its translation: CASSQDWSTGELFF.

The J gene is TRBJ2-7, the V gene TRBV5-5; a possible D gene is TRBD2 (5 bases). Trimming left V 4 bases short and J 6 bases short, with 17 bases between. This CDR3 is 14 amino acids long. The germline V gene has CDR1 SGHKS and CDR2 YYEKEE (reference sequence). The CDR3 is CASSLEAFLGEQYF. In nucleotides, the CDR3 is TGTGCCAGCAGCCTGGAGGCATTCTTAGGCGAGCAGTACTTC.

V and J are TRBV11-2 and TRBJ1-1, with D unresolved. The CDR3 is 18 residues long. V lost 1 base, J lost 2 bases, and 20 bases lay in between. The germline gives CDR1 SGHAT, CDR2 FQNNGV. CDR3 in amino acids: CASSLVGRPLLINTEAFF. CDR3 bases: TGTGCCAGCAGCTTAGTCGGTAGGCCGCTCTTAATTAACACTGAAGCTTTCTTT.

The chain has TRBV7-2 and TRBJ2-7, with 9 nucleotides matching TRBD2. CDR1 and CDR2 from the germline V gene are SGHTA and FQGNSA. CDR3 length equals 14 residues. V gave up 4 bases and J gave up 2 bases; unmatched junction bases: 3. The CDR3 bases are TGTGCCAGCAGCTCCCGGACTAGCGCCTACGAGCAGTACTTC. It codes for CASSSRTSAYEQYF.

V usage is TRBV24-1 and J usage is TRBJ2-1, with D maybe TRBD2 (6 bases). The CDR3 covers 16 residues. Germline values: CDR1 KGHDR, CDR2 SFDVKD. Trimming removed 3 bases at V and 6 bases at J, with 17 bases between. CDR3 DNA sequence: TGTGCCACCAGTGATGGAGGGAGGTTCCCTACCAATGAGCAGTTCTTC. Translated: CATSDGGRFPTNEQFF.

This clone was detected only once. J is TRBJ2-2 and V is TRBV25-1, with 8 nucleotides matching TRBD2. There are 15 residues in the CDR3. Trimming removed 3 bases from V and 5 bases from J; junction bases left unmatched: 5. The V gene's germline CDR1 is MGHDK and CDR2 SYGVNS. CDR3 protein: CASSETVAGTGELFF. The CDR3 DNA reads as TGTGCCAGCAGTGAGACGGTAGCGGGGACCGGGGAGCTGTTTTTT.

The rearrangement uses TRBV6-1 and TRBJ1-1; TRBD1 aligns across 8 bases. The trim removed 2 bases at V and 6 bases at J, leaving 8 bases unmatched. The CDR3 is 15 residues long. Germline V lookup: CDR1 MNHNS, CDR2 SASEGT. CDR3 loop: CASSELRLQGAEAFF. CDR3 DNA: TGTGCCAGCAGTGAACTAAGGTTACAGGGGGCTGAAGCTTTCTTT.

Written as DNA, the CDR3 is TGTGCCAGCAGCTTAGTTCCTAGCGGGAGATACGAGCAGTACTTC. This translates into CASSLVPSGRYEQYF. The chain has TRBV7-2 and TRBJ2-7, with 10 bases fitting TRBD2. This CDR3 has 15 amino acids. CDR1 SGHTA and CDR2 FQGNSA come from the germline V gene. After removal of 1 base from V and 4 bases from J, the junction contained 4 bases not matched to a gene.

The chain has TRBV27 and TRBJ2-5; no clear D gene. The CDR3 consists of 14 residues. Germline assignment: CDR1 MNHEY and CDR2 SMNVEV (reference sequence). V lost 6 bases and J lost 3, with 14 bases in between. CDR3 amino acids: CASSLAITKETQYF. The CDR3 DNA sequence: TGTGCCAGCAGCTTGGCAATCACTAAAGAGACCCAGTACTTC.

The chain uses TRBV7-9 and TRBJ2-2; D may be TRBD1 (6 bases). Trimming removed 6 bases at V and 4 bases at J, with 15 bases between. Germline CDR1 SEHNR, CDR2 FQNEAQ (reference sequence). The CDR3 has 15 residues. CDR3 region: CASRIGQGSTGELFF. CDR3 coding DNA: TGTGCCAGCAGGATCGGGCAGGGGTCCACCGGGGAGCTGTTTTTT.

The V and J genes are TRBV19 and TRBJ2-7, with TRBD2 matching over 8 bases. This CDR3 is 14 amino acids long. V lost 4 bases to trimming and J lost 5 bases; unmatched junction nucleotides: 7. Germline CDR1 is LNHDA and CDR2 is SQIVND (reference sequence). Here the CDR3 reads CASSTTGGRHEQYF. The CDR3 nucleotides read TGTGCCAGTAGTACCACGGGAGGGAGACACGAGCAGTACTTC. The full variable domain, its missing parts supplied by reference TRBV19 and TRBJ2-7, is DGGITQSPKYLFRKEGQNVTLSCEQNLNHDAMYWYRQDPGQGLRLIYYSQIVNDFQKGDIAEGYSVSREKKESFPLTVTSAQKNPTAFYLCASSTTGGRHEQYFGPGTRLTVT.

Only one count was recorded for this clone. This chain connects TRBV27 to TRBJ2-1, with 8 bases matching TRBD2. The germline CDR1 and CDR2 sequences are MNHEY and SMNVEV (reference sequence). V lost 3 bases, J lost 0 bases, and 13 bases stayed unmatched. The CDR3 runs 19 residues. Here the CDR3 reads CASSFEIAGTASSYNEQFF. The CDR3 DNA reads TGTGCCAGCAGTTTCGAAATAGCGGGAACTGCGAGCTCCTACAATGAGCAGTTCTTC.

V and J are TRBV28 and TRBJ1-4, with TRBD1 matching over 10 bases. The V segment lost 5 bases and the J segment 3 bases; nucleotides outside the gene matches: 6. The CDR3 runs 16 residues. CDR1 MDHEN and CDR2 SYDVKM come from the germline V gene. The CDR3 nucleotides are TGTGCCAGCAGTGACAGGGGGCAGGGAGCTAATGAAAAACTGTTTTTT. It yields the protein CASSDRGQGANEKLFF.

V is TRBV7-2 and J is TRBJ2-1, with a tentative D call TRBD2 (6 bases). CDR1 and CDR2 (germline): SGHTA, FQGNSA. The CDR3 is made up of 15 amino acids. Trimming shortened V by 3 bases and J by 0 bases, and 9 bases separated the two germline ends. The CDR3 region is CASSFSGSSYNEQFF. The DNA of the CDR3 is TGTGCCAGCAGCTTTAGCGGTAGCTCCTACAATGAGCAGTTCTTC.

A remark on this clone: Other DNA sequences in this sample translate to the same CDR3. In nucleotides, the CDR3 is TGTGCCAGCTCTCCGGACACCAACTATGGCTACACCTTC. This gives the protein CASSPDTNYGYTF. This chain joins TRBV18 and TRBJ1-2; D perhaps matches TRBD1 (5 bases). CDR1 is KGHSH and CDR2 is LQKENI in the germline V gene. This CDR3 contains 13 residues. The ends were cut back, 6 bases at V and 2 bases at J, with 10 bases in the middle.

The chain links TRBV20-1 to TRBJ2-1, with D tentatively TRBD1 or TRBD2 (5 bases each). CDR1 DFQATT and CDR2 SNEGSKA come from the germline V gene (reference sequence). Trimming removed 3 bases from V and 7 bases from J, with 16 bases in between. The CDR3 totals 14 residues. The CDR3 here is CSASPGPSANEQFF. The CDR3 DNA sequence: TGCAGTGCTAGTCCGGGACCCTCGGCGAATGAGCAGTTCTTC.

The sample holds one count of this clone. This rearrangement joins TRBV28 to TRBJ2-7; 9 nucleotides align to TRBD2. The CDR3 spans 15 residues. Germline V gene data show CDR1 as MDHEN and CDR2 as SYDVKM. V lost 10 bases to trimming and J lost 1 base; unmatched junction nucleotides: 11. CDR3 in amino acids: CATKGGGAQSYEQYF. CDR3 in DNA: TGTGCCACTAAGGGCGGGGGGGCCCAGTCCTACGAGCAGTACTTC.

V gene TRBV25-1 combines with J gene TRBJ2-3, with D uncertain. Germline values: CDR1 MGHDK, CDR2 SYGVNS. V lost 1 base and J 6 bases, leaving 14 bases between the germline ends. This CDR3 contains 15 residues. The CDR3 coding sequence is TGTGCCAGCAGTGAATTATGGTCGTCCGGCGATACGCAGTATTTT. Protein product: CASSELWSSGDTQYF.

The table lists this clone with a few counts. CDR3 nucleotide sequence: TGTGCCAGCAGAGGACGAGCTGTTGCCCTCCACTTT. Translation: CASRGRAVALHF. This chain connects TRBV6-5 to TRBJ1-6; D gene ambiguous. CDR1 and CDR2 (germline): MNHEY, SVGAGI. Trimming took off 6 bases at V and 14 bases at J, with 14 bases between the two ends. CDR3 length: 12 residues.

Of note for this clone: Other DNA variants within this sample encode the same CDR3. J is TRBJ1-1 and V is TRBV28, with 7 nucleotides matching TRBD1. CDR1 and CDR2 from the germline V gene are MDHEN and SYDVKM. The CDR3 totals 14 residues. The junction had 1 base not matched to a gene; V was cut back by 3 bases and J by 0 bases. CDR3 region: CASSLGTVNTEAFF. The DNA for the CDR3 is TGTGCCAGCAGTTTGGGGACAGTGAACACTGAAGCTTTCTTT.

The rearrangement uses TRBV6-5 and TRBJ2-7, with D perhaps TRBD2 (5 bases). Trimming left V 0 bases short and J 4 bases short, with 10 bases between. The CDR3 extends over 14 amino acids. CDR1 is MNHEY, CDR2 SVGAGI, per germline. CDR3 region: CASSYSERRYEQYF. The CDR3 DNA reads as TGTGCCAGCAGTTACTCGGAAAGGAGGTACGAGCAGTACTTC.